This is a list of T cell receptor beta chains from one sample in a study of cytomegalovirus exposure and HLA in healthy donors. Sequenced by immunoSEQ multiplex PCR; TCRdb stores in-frame clones only, minus some. The sample yields roughly 180,000 clones, roughly 74% seen once. The sample comprised PBMCs. The receptors stem from a female donor in good health and CMV-seronegative. The CDR3 runs from the conserved cysteine through the conserved F or W. The order of the fields is D gene, V gene, J gene, clone size, CDR3 protein, CDR3 DNA. The D gene is left open where the match is weak. Only part of the rows carry a size: once, few, many, or a class if the clone is expanded.

>TRBD1|TRBV6-5|TRBJ2-5|few
CASSYGSRDSRETQYF
TGTGCCAGCAGTTACGGGTCCAGGGACAGCAGAGAGACCCAGTACTTC
>.|TRBV7-9|TRBJ2-2|few
CASSSTGSGAGELFF
TGTGCCAGCAGCAGCACAGGGTCGGGCGCCGGGGAGCTGTTTTTT
>.|TRBV7-2|TRBJ2-7|.
CASSLVAGSAIYEQYF
TGTGCCAGCAGCTTAGTTGCGGGTTCCGCTATATACGAGCAGTACTTC
>.|TRBV5-6|TRBJ1-5|.
CASSLGGDGQPQHF
TGTGCCAGCAGCTTGGGGGGAGATGGACAGCCCCAGCATTTT
>TRBD2|TRBV29-1|TRBJ2-3|.
CSVEASGGDTQYF
TGCAGCGTTGAGGCTAGCGGGGGAGATACGCAGTATTTT
>TRBD1|TRBV11-2|TRBJ1-2|.
CASSPRQGSGYGYTF
TGTGCCAGCAGCCCCCGACAGGGATCGGGTTATGGCTACACCTTC
>.|TRBV7-6|TRBJ1-3|.
CASSFLGNTIYF
TGTGCCAGCAGCTTTCTCGGAAACACCATATATTTT
>.|TRBV28|TRBJ2-7|.
CASSLPLYPYEQYF
TGTGCCAGCAGTTTACCCCTATACCCCTACGAGCAGTACTTC
>TRBD1|TRBV5-1|TRBJ1-4|.
CASSTGASNEKLFF
TGCGCCAGCAGTACAGGGGCCTCTAATGAAAAACTGTTTTTT
>TRBD1|TRBV5-1|TRBJ1-4|.
CASSTGTGGEKLFF
TGCGCCAGCAGCACCGGGACAGGGGGTGAAAAACTGTTTTTT
>TRBD1|TRBV7-2|TRBJ1-1|.
CASSLVGQGDTEAFF
TGTGCCAGCAGCTTAGTGGGACAGGGCGACACTGAAGCTTTCTTT
>.|TRBV9|TRBJ1-3|.
CASSIDLRGTIYF
TGTGCCAGCAGCATCGACCTCCGGGGCACCATATATTTT
>TRBD2|TRBV5-4|TRBJ2-3|.
CASSSGGTGGTDTQYF
TGTGCCAGCAGCTCGGGGGGGACGGGCGGCACAGATACGCAGTATTTT
>.|TRBV30|TRBJ1-5|few
CAWSVLSGGNQPQHF
TGTGCCTGGAGTGTTCTATCAGGGGGCAATCAGCCCCAGCATTTT
>.|TRBV5-6|TRBJ2-7|.
CASSSAGYSYEQYF
TGTGCCAGCAGCTCGGCGGGGTACTCCTACGAGCAGTACTTC
>.|TRBV9|TRBJ1-5|.
CASSLTGTQPQHF
TGTGCCAGCAGCTTAACAGGAACCCAGCCCCAGCATTTT
>.|TRBV7-3|TRBJ1-2|.
CASSLGGAYGYTF
TGTGCCAGCAGCTTAGGTGGAGCCTATGGCTACACCTTC
>.|TRBV29-1|TRBJ1-1|once
CSVGGGNTEAFF
TGCAGCGTTGGGGGAGGGAACACTGAAGCTTTCTTT
>.|TRBV30|TRBJ1-5|few
CAWRGLNSNQPQHF
TGTGCCTGGAGGGGACTGAATAGCAATCAGCCCCAGCATTTT
>.|TRBV7-3|TRBJ2-2|.
CASSSSLGELFF
TGTGCCAGCAGCTCTTCACTCGGGGAGCTGTTTTTT
>.|TRBV9|TRBJ1-3|few
CASSTTLGNTIYF
TGTGCCAGCAGCACAACGCTGGGAAACACCATATATTTT
>TRBD1|TRBV9|TRBJ1-4|.
CASSAPGTGDEKLFF
TGTGCCAGCAGCGCCCCCGGGACAGGGGATGAAAAACTGTTTTTT
>.|TRBV9|TRBJ1-6|.
CASSVESRGPLHF
TGTGCCAGCAGCGTAGAGTCCCGGGGACCCCTCCACTTT